This record concerns one TCR beta chain sequence. The antigen is unknown. This could be a read error, since a much larger clone is one nucleotide away. The sample comes from a study of human T cells and chemical hapten exposure. Study-level points and caveats: No change in TCRs above 1 in 1000 frequency was produced by DPC sensitization.

Time point in this sample: pre-sensitization, week 0. The treatment was: therapeutic diphenylcyclopropenone sensitization with weekly scalp DPC. Before extraction, the whole blood was not fractionated, and total RNA was taken from it. A single record per CDR3 protein comes from TCRdb applying MiXCR to the RACE reads. The sample includes tens of thousands of distinct CDR3 sequences, approximately 10% seen only once; the top ten take roughly 27%. This specimen consisted of whole blood, obtained in connection with sensitization to the hapten diphenylcyclopropenone (DPC). This receptor was taken from a man aged 50-60 years with alopecia areata. Some clones in this sample may be carry-over from other donors' samples.

The CDR3 sequence: CASSRGGGNEQFF. In DNA, the CDR3 is TGTGCCAGCAGCCGAGGGGGGGGGAATGAGCAGTTCTTC. V and J are TRBV4-2 and TRBJ2-1; D perhaps matches TRBD2 (7 bases). Germline V gene lookup returns CDR1 LGHNA and CDR2 YNFKEQ. The CDR3 covers 13 residues. The V end lost 4 bases, the J end lost 7 bases, and 11 bases lay between the germline ends.